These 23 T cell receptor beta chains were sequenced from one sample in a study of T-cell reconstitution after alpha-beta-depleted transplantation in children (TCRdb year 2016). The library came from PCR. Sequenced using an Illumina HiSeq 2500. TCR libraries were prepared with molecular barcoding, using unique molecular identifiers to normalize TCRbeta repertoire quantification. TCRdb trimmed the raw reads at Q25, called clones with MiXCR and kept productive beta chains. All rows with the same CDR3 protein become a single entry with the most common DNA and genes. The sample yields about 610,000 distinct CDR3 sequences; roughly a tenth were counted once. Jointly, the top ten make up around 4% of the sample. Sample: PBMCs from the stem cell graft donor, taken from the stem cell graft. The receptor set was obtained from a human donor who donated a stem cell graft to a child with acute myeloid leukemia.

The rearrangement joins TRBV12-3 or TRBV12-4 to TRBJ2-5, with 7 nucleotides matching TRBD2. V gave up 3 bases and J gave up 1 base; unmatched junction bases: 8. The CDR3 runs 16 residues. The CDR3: CASSFRLAVGQETQYF. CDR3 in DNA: TGTGCCAGCAGTTTCAGGCTAGCGGTTGGCCAAGAGACCCAGTACTTC.

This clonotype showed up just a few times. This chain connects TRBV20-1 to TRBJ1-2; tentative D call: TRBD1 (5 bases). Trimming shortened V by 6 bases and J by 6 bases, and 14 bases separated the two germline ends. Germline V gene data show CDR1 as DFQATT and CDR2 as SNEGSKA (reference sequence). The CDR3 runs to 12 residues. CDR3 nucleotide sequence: TGCAGTGCCGATAAAACGACAGATGGCTACACCTTC. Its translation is CSADKTTDGYTF.

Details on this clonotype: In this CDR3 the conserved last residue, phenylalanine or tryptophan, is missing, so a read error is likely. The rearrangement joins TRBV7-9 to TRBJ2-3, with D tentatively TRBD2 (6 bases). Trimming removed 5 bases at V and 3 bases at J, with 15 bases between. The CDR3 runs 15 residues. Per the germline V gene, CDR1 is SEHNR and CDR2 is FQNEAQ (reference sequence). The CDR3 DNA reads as TGTGCCAGCAGCCCCACGGGACTCGTGACAGATACGCAGTATTTA. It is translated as CASSPTGLVTDTQYL.

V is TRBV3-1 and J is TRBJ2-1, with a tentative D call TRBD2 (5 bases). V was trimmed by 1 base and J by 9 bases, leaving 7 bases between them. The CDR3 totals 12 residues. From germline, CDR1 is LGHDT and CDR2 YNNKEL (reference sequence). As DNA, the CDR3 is TGTGCCAGCAGCCAAGCTCTAGCTGAGCAGTTCTTC. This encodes CASSQALAEQFF.

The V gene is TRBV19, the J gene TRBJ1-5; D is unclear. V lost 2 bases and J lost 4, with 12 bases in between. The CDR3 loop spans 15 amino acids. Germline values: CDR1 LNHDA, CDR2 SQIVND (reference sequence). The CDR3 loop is CASSILRELNQPQHF. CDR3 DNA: TGTGCCAGTAGTATACTACGGGAGCTAAATCAGCCCCAGCATTTT.

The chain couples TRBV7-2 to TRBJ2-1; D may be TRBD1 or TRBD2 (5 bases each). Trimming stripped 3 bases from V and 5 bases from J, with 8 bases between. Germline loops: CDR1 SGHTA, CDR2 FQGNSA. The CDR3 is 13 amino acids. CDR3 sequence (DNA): TGTGCCAGCAGCTTTTTGGGGGACAATGAGCAGTTCTTC. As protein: CASSFLGDNEQFF. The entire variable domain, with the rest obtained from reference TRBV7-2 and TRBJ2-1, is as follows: GAGVSQSPSNKVTEKGKDVELRCDPISGHTALYWYRQSLGQGLEFLIYFQGNSAPDKSGLPSDRFSAERTGGSVSTLTIQRTQQEDSAVYLCASSFLGDNEQFFGPGTRLTVL.

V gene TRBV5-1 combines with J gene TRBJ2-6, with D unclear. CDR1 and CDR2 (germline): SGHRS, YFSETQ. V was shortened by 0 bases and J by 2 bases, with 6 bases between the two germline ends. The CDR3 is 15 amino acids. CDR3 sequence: CASSLAMAGANVLTF. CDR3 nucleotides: TGCGCCAGCAGCTTGGCCATGGCTGGGGCCAACGTCCTGACTTTC.

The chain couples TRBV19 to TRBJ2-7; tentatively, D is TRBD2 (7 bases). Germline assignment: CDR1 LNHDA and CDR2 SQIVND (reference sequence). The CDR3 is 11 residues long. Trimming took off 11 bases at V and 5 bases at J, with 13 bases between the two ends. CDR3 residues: CAAGRGHEQYF. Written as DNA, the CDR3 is TGTGCCGCGGGGCGGGGGCACGAGCAGTACTTC.

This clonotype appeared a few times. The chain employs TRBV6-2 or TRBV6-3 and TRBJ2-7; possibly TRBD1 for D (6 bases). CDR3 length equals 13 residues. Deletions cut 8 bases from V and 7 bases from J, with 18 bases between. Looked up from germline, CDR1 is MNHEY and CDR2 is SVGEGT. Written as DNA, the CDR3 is TGTGCCAGCGCACAGGGAGAGACGGGGGAGCAGTACTTC. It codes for CASAQGETGEQYF.

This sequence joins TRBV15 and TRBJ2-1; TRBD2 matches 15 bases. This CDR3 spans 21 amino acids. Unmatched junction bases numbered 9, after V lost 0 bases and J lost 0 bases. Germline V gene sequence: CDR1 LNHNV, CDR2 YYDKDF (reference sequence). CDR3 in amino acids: CATSRDPRTSGRAGSYNEQFF. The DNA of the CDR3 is TGTGCCACCAGCAGAGATCCGCGGACTAGCGGGAGGGCCGGCTCCTACAATGAGCAGTTCTTC.

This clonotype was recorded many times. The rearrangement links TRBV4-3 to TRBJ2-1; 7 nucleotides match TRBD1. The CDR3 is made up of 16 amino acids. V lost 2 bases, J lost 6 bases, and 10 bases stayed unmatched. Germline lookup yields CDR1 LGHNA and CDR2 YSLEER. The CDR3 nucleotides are TGCGCCAGCAGCCAACGTTTGGACAGGCCTTTCAATGAGCAGTTCTTC. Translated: CASSQRLDRPFNEQFF.

The CDR3 DNA is TGTGCCAGCAGTGAATGGTGGCGGGGACAGGGGCAAGAGACCCAGTACTTC. This translates into CASSEWWRGQGQETQYF. The genes are TRBV2 and TRBJ2-5; 10 bases map to TRBD1. Looked up from germline, CDR1 is SNHLY and CDR2 is FYNNEI. The CDR3 consists of 17 residues. V lost 2 bases, J lost 2 bases, and 8 bases stayed unmatched.

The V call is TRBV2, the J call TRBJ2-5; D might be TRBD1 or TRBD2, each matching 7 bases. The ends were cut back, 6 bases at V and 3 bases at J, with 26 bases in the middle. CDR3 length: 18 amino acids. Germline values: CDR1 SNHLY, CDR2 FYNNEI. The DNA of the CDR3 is TGTGCCAGCAGGGACAGGACAAGGGCAGCGGGATGGGAAGAGACCCAGTACTTC. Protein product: CASRDRTRAAGWEETQYF.

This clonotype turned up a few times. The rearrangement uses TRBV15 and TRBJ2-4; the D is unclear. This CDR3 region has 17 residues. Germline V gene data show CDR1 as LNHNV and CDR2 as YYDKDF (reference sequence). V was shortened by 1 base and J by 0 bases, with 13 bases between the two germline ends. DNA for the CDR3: TGTGCCACCAGCAGAGTTGGGGAAGACCTAGCCAAAAACATTCAGTACTTC. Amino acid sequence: CATSRVGEDLAKNIQYF. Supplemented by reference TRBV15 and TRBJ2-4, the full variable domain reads DAMVIQNPRYQVTQFGKPVTLSCSQTLNHNVMYWYQQKSSQAPKLLFHYYDKDFNNEADTPDNFQSRRPNTSFCFLDIRSPGLGDTAMYLCATSRVGEDLAKNIQYFGAGTRLSVL.

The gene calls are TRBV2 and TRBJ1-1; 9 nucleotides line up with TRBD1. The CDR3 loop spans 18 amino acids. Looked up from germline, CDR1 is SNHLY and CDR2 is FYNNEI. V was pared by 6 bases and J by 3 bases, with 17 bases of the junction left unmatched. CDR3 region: CASREQQGALLPHTEAFF. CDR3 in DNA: TGTGCCAGCAGGGAGCAACAGGGGGCCCTACTACCCCACACTGAAGCTTTCTTT.

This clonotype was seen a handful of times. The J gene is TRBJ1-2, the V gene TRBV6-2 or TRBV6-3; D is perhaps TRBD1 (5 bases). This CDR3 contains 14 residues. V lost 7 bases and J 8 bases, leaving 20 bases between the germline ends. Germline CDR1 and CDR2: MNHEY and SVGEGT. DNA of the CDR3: TGTGCCAGCACTGTGCGACAGCCTTTGGGGGGCTACACCTTC. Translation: CASTVRQPLGGYTF.

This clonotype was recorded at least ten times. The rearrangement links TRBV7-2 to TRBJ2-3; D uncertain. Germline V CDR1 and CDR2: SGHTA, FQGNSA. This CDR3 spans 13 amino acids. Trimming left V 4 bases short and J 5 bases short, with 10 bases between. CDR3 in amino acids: CASSSIYGDTQYF. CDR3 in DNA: TGTGCCAGCAGCTCGATTTATGGAGATACGCAGTATTTT.

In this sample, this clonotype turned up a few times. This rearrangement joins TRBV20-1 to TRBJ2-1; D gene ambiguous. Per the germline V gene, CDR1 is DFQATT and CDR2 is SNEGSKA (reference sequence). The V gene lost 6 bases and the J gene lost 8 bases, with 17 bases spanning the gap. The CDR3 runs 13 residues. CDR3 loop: CSALQQLPHEQFF. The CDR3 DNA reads TGCAGTGCGCTCCAACAATTACCCCATGAGCAGTTCTTC.

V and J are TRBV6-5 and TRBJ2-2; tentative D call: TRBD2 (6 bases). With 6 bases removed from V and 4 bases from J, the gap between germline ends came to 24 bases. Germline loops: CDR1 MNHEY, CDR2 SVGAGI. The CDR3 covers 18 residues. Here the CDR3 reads CASSRPRDSGQGTGELFF. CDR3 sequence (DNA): TGTGCCAGCAGCCGCCCTCGGGATAGCGGACAAGGCACCGGGGAGCTGTTTTTT.

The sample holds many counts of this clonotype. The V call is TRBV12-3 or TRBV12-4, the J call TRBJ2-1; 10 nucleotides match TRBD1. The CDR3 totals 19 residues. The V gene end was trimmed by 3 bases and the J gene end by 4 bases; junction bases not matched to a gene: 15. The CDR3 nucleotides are TGTGCCAGCAGTTTGATCGGTTTAGTGGGACAGGGGATTTACAATGAGCAGTTCTTC. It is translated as CASSLIGLVGQGIYNEQFF.

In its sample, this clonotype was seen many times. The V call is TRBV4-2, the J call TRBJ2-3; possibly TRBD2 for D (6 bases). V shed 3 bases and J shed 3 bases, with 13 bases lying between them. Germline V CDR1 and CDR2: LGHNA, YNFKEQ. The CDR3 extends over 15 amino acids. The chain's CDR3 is CASSQGSGETDTQYF. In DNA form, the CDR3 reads TGTGCCAGCAGCCAGGGATCGGGGGAGACAGATACGCAGTATTTT.

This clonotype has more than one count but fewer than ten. CDR3 nucleotide sequence: TGTGCCAGCAACTCCCGATTTGGCGAGCAGTACTTC. The encoded protein is CASNSRFGEQYF. The chain combines TRBV12-3 or TRBV12-4 with TRBJ2-7; D is uncertain. The CDR3 sequence is 12 residues long. Trimming took off 7 bases at V and 6 bases at J, with 13 bases between the two ends.

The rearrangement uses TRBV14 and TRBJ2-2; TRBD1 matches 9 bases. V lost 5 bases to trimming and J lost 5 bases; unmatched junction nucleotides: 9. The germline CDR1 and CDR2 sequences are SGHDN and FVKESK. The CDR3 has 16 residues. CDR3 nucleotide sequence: TGTGCCAGCAGCGACGCCCGGACAGGGGTAACCGGGGAGCTGTTTTTT. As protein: CASSDARTGVTGELFF. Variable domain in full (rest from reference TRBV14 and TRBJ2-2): EAGVTQFPSHSVIEKGQTVTLRCDPISGHDNLYWYRRVMGKEIKFLLHFVKESKQDESGMPNNRFLAERTGGTYSTLKVQPAELEDSGVYFCASSDARTGVTGELFFGEGSRLTVL.